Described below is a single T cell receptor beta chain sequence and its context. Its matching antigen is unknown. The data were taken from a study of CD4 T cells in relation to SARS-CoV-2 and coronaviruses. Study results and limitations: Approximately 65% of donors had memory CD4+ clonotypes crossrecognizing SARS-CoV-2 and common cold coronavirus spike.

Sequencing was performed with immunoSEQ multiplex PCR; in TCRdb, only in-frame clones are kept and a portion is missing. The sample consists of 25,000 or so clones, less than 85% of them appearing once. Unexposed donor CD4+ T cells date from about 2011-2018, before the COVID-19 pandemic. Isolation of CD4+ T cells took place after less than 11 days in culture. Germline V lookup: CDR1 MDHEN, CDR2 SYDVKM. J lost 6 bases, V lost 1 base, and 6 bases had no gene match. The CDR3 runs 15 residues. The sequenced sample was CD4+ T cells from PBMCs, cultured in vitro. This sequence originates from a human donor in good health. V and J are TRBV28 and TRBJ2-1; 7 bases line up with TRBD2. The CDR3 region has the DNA TGTGCCAGCAGTTTATTGTCAGGGAGGGGCAATGAGCAGTTCTTC. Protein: CASSLLSGRGNEQFF.